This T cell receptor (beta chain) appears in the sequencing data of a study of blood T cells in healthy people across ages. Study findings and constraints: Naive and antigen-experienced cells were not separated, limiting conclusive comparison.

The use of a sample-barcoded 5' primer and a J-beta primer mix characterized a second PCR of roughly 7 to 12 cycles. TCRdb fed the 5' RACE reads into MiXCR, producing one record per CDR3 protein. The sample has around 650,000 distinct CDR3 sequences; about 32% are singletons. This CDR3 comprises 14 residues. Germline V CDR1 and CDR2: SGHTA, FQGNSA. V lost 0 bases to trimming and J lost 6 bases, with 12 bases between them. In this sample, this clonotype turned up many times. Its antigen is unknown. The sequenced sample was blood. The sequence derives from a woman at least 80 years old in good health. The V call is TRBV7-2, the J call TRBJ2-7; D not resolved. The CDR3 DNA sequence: TGTGCCAGCAGCTTAGCCCAGTCCTTAACCGAGCAGTACTTC. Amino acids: CASSLAQSLTEQYF.